Detailed here is one T cell receptor beta chain. The entry originates in a study of cytomegalovirus exposure and HLA in healthy donors. Study background: It was reported in a later analysis that the same platform had been used for the 90 to 150 validation repertoires as for the approximately 670 first-cohort repertoires.

Clones were read by immunoSEQ multiplex PCR, and TCRdb kept only the in-frame ones, dropping some. Of fewer than 250,000 clones detected, about 83% appear once; the ten largest clones hold around 3%. Trimming left V 0 bases short and J 2 bases short, with 7 bases between. The CDR3 is 14 residues long. Germline values: CDR1 SGHDT, CDR2 YYEEEE. Material for sequencing was PBMCs. The source is a man aged 18 to 35 in good health and CMV-seronegative. J is TRBJ2-3 and V is TRBV5-6, with D hard to call. CDR3 in amino acids: CASSLDQITDTQYF. As DNA, the CDR3 is TGTGCCAGCAGCTTGGATCAGATCACAGATACGCAGTATTTT.